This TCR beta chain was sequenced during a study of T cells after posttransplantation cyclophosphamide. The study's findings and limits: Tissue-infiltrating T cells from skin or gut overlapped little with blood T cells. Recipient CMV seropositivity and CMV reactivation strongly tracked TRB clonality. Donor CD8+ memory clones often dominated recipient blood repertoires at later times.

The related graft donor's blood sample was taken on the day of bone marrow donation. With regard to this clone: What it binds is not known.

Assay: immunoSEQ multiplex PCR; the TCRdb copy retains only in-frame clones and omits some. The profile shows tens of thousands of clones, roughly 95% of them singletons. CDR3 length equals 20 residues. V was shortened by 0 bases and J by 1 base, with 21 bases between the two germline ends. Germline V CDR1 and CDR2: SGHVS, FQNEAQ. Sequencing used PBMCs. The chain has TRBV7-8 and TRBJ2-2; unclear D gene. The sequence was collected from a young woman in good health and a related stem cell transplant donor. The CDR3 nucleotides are TGTGCCAGCAGCTTAGCTTGGGCTTTCGGCGCTAGGGAGAACACCGGGGAGCTGTTTTTT. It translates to CASSLAWAFGARENTGELFF.